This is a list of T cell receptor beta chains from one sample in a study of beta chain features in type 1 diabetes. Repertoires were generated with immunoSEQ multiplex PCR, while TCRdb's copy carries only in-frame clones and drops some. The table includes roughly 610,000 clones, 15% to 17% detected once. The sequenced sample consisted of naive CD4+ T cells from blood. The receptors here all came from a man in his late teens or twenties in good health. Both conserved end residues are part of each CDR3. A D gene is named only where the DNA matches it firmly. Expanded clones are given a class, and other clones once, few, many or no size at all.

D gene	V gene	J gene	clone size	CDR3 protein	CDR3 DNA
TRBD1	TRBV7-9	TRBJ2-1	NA	CASSLTPGQGYNEQFF	TGTGCCAGCAGCTTAACTCCGGGACAGGGCTACAATGAGCAGTTCTTC
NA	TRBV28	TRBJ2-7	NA	CASSERSYEQYF	TGTGCCAGCAGTGAAAGGAGCTACGAGCAGTACTTC
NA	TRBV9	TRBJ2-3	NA	CASSVAAVRRDTQYF	TGTGCCAGCAGCGTAGCGGCAGTACGCCGAGATACGCAGTATTTT
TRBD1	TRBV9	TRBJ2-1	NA	CASSVAWGTGGRNEQFF	TGTGCCAGCAGCGTAGCCTGGGGGACAGGGGGCCGCAATGAGCAGTTCTTC
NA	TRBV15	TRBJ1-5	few	CATSRDWQASNQPQHF	TGTGCCACCAGCAGAGATTGGCAGGCGAGCAATCAGCCCCAGCATTTT
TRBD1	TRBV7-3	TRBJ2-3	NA	CASTYWDRVTDTQYF	TGTGCCAGCACCTATTGGGACAGAGTCACAGATACGCAGTATTTT
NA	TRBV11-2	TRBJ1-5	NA	CASSPDVRDQPQHF	TGTGCCAGCAGCCCAGACGTCAGGGATCAGCCCCAGCATTTT
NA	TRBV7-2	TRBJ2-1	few	CASSAGGMVSYNEQFF	TGTGCCAGCAGCGCGGGCGGCATGGTTTCCTACAATGAGCAGTTCTTC
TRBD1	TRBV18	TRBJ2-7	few	CASSRTGGNEQYF	TGTGCCAGCTCCCGGACAGGGGGAAACGAGCAGTACTTC
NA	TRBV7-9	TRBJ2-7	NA	CASSLTGSSYEQYF	TGTGCCAGCAGCTTAACAGGGAGCTCCTACGAGCAGTACTTC
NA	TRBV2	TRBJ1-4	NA	CASSEAPQGSVRTTNEKLFF	TGTGCCAGCAGTGAAGCTCCCCAGGGGTCGGTCCGGACAACTAATGAAAAACTGTTTTTT
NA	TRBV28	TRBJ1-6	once	CASRPAYNSPLHF	TGTGCCAGCAGGCCGGCTTATAATTCACCCCTCCACTTT
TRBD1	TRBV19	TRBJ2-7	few	CASSLLRDSSYEQYF	TGTGCCAGTAGTCTCCTCCGGGACAGTTCCTACGAGCAGTACTTC
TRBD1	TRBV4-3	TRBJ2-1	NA	CASSQETGGYHEQFF	TGCGCCAGCAGCCAAGAAACAGGGGGATATCATGAGCAGTTCTTC
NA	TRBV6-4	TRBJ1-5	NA	CASSEEGLGNQPQHF	TGTGCCAGCAGTGAAGAAGGTCTGGGCAATCAGCCCCAGCATTTT
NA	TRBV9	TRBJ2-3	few	CASSVEIQGFTVTQYF	TGTGCCAGCAGCGTAGAAATCCAGGGGTTCACGGTTACGCAGTATTTT
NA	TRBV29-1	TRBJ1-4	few	CSVKHAVWGEKLFF	TGCAGCGTTAAACACGCGGTTTGGGGTGAAAAACTGTTTTTT
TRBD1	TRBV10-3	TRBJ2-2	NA	CASRTGTGKIGELFF	TGTGCCAGCCGGACCGGGACAGGGAAGATCGGGGAGCTGTTTTTT
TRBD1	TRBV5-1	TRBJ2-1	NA	CASMSSGQGQYNEQFF	TGCGCCAGCATGTCTTCGGGACAGGGGCAATACAATGAGCAGTTCTTC
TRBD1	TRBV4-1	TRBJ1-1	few	CASSQAGGFGGGKTEAFF	TGCGCCAGCAGCCAAGCTGGGGGCTTTGGAGGGGGCAAAACTGAAGCTTTCTTT
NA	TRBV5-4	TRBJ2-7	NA	CASSPDSRRLNYEQYF	TGTGCCAGCAGCCCGGACTCAAGGCGATTGAACTACGAGCAGTACTTC
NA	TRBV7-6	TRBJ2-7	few	CASSEMRGKAEQYF	TGTGCCAGCAGCGAAATGAGGGGGAAAGCGGAGCAGTACTTC
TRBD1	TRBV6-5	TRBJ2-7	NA	CASSYDRVGNEQYF	TGTGCCAGCAGTTACGACAGGGTGGGAAACGAGCAGTACTTC
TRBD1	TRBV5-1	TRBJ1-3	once	CASSPGTGLTIYF	TGCGCCAGCAGCCCCGGGACAGGCCTCACCATATATTTT
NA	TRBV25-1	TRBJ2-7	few	CASTSVTYEQYF	TGTGCCAGCACTTCGGTTACCTACGAGCAGTACTTC
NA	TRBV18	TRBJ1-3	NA	CASSSIGNTIYF	TGTGCCAGCTCAAGCATTGGAAACACCATATATTTT
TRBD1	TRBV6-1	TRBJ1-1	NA	CASSGGGTGNTEAFF	TGTGCCAGCAGTGGTGGGGGGACAGGGAACACTGAAGCTTTCTTT
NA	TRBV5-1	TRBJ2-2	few	CASSSEGGRRELFF	TGCGCCAGCAGCTCCGAGGGAGGTAGGCGGGAGCTGTTTTTT
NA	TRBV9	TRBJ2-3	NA	CASSAPRWDPSTDTQYF	TGTGCCAGCAGCGCCCCTCGCTGGGACCCTAGCACAGATACGCAGTATTTT
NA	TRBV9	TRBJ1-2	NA	CASSVAGGSYGYTF	TGTGCCAGCAGCGTGGCTGGGGGAAGCTATGGCTACACCTTC
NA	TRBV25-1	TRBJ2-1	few	CASSEEREEFF	TGTGCCAGCAGTGAGGAAAGGGAGGAGTTCTTC
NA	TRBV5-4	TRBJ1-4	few	CASSFSSHNEKLFF	TGTGCCAGCAGCTTTTCATCGCATAATGAAAAACTGTTTTTT
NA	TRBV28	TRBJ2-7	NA	CASKLDSTSYEQYF	TGTGCCAGCAAACTCGACAGTACCTCCTACGAGCAGTACTTC
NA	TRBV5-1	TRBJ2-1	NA	CASSPAAEQFF	TGCGCCAGCAGCCCCGCCGCTGAGCAGTTCTTC
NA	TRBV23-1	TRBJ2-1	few	CASNPRRNNEQFF	TGCGCCAGCAACCCACGGCGGAACAATGAGCAGTTCTTC
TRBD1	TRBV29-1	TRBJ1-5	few	CSVGVDRGNQPQHF	TGCAGCGTTGGTGTTGACAGGGGCAATCAGCCCCAGCATTTT
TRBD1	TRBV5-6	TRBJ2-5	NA	CASSLVPDREEETQYF	TGTGCCAGCAGCTTGGTACCGGACAGGGAGGAAGAGACCCAGTACTTC
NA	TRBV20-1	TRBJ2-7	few	CSVGPYEQYF	TGCAGTGTGGGGCCCTACGAGCAGTACTTC
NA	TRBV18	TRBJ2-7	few	CASSPTDRSYEQYF	TGTGCCAGCTCACCCACCGACAGGTCCTACGAGCAGTACTTC
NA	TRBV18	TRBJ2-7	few	CASSPIQGPEQYF	TGTGCCAGCTCACCGATACAGGGTCCCGAGCAGTACTTC
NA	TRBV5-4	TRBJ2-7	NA	CASSWAEGYEQYF	TGTGCCAGCAGCTGGGCGGAGGGCTACGAGCAGTACTTC
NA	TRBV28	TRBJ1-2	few	CASSTGRNSYGYTF	TGTGCCAGCAGTACAGGCAGGAACTCCTATGGCTACACCTTC
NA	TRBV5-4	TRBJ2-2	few	CASSLGTPNTGELFF	TGTGCCAGCAGCTTGGGCACACCGAACACCGGGGAGCTGTTTTTT